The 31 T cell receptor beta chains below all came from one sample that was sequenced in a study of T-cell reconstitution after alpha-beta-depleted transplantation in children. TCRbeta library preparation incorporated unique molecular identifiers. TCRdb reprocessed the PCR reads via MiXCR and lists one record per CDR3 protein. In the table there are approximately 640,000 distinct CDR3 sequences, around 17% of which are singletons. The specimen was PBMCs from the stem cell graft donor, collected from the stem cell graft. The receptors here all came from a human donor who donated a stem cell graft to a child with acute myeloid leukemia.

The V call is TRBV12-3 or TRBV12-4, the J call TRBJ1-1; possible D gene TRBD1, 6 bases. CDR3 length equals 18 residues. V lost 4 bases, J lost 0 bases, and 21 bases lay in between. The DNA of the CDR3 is TGTGCCAGCAGTTACGTTCCGGGACAAGTAGTTTTGAACACTGAAGCTTTCTTT. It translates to CASSYVPGQVVLNTEAFF.

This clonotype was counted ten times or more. CDR3 loop: CSAYRGSSTEAFF. The CDR3 nucleotides are TGCAGTGCCTACAGGGGGAGTAGCACTGAAGCTTTCTTT. The chain joins TRBV20-1 to TRBJ1-1, with 8 positions matching TRBD1. The CDR3 covers 13 residues. CDR1 is DFQATT and CDR2 is SNEGSKA in the germline V gene (reference sequence). The trim removed 6 bases at V and 4 bases at J, leaving 7 bases unmatched.

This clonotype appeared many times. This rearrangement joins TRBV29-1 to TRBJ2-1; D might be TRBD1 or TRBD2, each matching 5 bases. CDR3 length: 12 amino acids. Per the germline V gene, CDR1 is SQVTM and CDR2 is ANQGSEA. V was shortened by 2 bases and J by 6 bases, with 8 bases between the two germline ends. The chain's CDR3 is CSVEKGTNEQFF. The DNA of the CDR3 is TGCAGCGTTGAAAAGGGGACCAATGAGCAGTTCTTC.

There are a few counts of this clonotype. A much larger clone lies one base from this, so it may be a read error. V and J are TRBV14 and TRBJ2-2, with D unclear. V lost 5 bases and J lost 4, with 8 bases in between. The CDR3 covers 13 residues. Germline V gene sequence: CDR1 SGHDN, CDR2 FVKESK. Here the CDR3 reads CASSYTITGELFF. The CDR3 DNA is TGTGCCAGCAGCTACACGATCACCGGGGAGCTGTTTTTT.

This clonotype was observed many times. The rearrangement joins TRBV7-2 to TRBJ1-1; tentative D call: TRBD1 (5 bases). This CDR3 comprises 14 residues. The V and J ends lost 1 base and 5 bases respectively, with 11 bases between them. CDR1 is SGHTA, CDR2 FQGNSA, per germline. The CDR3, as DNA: TGTGCCAGCAGCTTAGTACAGGCGAGTACTGAAGCTTTCTTT. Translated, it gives CASSLVQASTEAFF.

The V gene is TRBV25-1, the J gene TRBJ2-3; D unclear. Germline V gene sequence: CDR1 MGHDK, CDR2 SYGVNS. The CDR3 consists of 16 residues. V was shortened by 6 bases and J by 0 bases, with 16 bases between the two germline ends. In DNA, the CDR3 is TGTGCCAGCAGCCCTATCCCTATGACTAGCACAGATACGCAGTATTTT. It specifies CASSPIPMTSTDTQYF.

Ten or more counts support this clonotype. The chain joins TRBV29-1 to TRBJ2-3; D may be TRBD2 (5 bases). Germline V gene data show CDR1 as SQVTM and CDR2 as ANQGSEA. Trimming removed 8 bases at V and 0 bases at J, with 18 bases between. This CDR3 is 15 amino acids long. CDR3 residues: CSLLSRGASTDTQYF. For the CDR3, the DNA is TGCAGCCTCCTCAGTCGGGGTGCTAGCACAGATACGCAGTATTTT.

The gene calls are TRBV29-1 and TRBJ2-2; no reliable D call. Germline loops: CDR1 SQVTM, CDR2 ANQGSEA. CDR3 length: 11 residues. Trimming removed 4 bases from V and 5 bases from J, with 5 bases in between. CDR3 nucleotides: TGCAGCGTTGTACAGACCGGGGAGCTGTTTTTT. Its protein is CSVVQTGELFF.

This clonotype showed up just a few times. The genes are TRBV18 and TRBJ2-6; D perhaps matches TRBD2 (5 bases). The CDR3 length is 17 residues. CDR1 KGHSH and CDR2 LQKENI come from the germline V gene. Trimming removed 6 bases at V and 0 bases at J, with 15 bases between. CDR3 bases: TGTGCCAGCTCCCATGGGGTAGGGAGCTCTGGGGCCAACGTCCTGACTTTC. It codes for CASSHGVGSSGANVLTF.

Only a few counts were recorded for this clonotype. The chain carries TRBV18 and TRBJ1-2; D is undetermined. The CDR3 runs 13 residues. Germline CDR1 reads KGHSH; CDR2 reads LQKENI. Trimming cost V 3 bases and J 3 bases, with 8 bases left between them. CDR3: CASSPITDYGYTF. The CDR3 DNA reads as TGTGCCAGCTCACCTATAACTGACTATGGCTACACCTTC.

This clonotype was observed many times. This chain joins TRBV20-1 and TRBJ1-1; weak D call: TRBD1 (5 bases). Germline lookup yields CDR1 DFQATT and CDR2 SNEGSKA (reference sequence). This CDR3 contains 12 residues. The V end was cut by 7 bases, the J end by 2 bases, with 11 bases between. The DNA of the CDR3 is TGCAGTGTCAGACAGCCTAACACTGAAGCTTTCTTT. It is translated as CSVRQPNTEAFF.

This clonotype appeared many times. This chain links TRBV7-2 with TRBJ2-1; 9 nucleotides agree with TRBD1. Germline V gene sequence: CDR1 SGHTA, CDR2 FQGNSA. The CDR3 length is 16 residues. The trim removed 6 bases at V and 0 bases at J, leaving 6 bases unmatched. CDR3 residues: CASRRDRDSSYNEQFF. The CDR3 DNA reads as TGTGCCAGCAGGAGGGACAGGGACAGCTCCTACAATGAGCAGTTCTTC.

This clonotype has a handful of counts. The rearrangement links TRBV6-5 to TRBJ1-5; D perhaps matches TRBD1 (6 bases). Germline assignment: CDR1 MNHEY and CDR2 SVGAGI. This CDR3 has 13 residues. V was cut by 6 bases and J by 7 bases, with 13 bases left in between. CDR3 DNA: TGTGCCAGCAGCCAAGGGACACTCCAGCCCCAGCATTTT. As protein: CASSQGTLQPQHF.

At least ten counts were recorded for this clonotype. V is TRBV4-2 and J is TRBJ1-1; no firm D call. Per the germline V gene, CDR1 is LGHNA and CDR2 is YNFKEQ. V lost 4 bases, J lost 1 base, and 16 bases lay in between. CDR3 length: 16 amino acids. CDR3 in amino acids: CASSPARGRENTEAFF. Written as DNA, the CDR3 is TGTGCCAGCAGCCCCGCCCGGGGTAGGGAGAACACTGAAGCTTTCTTT.

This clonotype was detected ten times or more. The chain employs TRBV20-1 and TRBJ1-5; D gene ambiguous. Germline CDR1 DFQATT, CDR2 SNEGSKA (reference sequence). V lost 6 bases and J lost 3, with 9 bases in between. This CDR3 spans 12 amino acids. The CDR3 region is CSAYVTNQPQHF. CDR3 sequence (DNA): TGCAGTGCCTACGTAACCAATCAGCCCCAGCATTTT.

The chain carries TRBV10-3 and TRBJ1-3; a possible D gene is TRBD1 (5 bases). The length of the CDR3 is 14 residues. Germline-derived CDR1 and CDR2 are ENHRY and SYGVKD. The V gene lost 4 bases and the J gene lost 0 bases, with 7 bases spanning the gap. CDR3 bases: TGTGCCATCAGTGTAGACAGCTCTGGAAACACCATATATTTT. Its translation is CAISVDSSGNTIYF.

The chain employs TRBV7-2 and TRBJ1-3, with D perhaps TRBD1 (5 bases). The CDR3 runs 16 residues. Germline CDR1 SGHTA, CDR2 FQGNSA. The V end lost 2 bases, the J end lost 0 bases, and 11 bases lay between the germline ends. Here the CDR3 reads CASSLRGPRSGNTIYF. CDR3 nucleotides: TGTGCCAGCAGCTTAAGGGGACCGCGCTCTGGAAACACCATATATTTT.

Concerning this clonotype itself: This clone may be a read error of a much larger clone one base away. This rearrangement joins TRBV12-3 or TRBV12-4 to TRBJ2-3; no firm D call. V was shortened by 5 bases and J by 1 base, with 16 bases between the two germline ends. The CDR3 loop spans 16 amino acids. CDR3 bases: TGTGCCAGCAGTCCCAGAGACAAAACAGGCACAGATACGCAGTATTTT. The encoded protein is CASSPRDKTGTDTQYF.

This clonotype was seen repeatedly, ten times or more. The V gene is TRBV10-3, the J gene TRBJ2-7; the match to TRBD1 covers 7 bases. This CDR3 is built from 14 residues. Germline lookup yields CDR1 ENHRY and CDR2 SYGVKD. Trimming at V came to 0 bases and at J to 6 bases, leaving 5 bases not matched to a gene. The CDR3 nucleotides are TGTGCCATCAGTGAGTCGACAGGGCTAGGCGAGCAGTACTTC. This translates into CAISESTGLGEQYF.

The CDR3 bases are TGTGCCAGCTCACCTGAGGACAGGGCACCCCTCCACTTT. Encoded protein: CASSPEDRAPLHF. V gene TRBV18 combines with J gene TRBJ1-6; 8 bases agree with TRBD1. The V gene end was trimmed by 3 bases and the J gene end by 11 bases; junction bases not matched to a gene: 3. CDR3 length: 13 amino acids. Germline lookup yields CDR1 KGHSH and CDR2 LQKENI.

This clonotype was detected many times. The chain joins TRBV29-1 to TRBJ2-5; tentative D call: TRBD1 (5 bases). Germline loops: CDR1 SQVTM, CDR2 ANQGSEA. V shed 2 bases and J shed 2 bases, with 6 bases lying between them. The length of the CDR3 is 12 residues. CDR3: CSVEKGQETQYF. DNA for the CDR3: TGCAGCGTTGAAAAGGGGCAAGAGACCCAGTACTTC.

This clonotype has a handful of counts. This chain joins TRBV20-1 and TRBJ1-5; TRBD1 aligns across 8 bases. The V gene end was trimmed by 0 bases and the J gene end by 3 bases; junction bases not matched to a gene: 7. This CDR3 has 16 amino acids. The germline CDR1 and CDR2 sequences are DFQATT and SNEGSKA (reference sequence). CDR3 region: CSARDKDRDPNQPQHF. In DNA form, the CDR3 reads TGCAGTGCTAGAGATAAGGACAGGGACCCCAATCAGCCCCAGCATTTT.

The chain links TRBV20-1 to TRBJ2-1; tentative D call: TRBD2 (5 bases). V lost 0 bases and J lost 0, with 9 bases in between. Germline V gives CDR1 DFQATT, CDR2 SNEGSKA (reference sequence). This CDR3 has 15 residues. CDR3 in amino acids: CSAREAESSYNEQFF. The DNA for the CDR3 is TGCAGTGCTAGAGAAGCGGAGAGCTCCTACAATGAGCAGTTCTTC.

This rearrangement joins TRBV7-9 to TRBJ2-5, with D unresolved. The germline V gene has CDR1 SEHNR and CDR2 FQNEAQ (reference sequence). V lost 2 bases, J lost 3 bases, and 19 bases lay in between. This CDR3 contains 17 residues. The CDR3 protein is CASSLPLSGPPEETQYF. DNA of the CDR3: TGTGCCAGCAGCTTACCCCTTTCCGGGCCACCCGAAGAGACCCAGTACTTC.

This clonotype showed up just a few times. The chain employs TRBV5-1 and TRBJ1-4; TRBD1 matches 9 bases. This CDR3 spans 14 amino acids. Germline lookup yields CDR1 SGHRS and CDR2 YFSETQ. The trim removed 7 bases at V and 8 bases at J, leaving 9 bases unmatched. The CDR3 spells CASSGQGLGEKLFF. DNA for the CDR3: TGCGCCAGCTCCGGACAGGGGTTGGGGGAAAAACTGTTTTTT.

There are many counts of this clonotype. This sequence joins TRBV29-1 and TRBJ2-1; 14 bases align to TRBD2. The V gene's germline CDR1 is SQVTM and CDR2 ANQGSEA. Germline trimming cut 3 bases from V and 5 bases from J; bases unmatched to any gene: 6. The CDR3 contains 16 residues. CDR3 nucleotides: TGCAGCGTTGACTCCCGGACTAGCGGGGGGAACAATGAGCAGTTCTTC. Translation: CSVDSRTSGGNNEQFF.

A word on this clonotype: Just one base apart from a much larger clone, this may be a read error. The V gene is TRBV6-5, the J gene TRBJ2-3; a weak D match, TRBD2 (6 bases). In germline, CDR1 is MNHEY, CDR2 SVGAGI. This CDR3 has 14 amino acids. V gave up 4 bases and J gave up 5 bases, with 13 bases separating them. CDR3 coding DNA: TGTGCCAGCAGTTTTAGCGGCCGTGGAGATACGCAGTATTTT. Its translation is CASSFSGRGDTQYF.

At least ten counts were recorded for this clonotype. CDR3 nucleotide sequence: TGTGCCATCGACCCCGCGACAGGCAATCAGCCCCAGCATTTT. Its translation: CAIDPATGNQPQHF. V and J are TRBV6-1 and TRBJ1-5; tentatively, D is TRBD1 (5 bases). The CDR3 consists of 14 residues. CDR1 and CDR2 from the germline V gene are MNHNS and SASEGT. The V end lost 10 bases, the J end lost 2 bases, and 15 bases lay between the germline ends.

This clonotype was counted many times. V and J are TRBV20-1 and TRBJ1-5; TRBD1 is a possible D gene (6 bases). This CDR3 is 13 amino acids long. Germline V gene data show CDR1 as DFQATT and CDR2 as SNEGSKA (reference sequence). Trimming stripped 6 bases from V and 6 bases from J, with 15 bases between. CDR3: CSAETGLGQPQHF. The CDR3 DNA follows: TGCAGTGCAGAGACAGGTTTAGGTCAGCCCCAGCATTTT.

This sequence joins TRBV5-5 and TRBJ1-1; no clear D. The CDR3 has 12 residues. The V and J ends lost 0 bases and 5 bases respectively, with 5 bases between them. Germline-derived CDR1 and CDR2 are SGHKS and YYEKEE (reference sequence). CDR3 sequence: CASSLERTEAFF. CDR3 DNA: TGTGCCAGCAGCTTGGAGCGGACTGAAGCTTTCTTT.

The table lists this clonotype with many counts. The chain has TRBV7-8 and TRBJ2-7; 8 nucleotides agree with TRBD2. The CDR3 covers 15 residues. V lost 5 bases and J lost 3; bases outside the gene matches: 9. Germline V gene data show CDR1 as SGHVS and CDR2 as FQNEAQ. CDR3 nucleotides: TGTGCCAGCAGCGCCGCCGGGACTAGACGCTACGAGCAGTACGTC. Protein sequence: CASSAAGTRRYEQYV.